This TCR beta chain was obtained from a study of T cell changes during pregnancy in multiple sclerosis. Sequencing used immunoSEQ multiplex PCR; TCRdb keeps in-frame clones, though not all of them. This sample has fewer than 85,000 clones; 90% to 95% occur once, and the top ten carry 2.5%. Source: peripheral blood, taken in the second trimester of pregnancy. The TCR originated in a female donor with multiple sclerosis, enrolled in a pregnancy study.

Here the CDR3 reads CASAGLNSPLHF. CDR3 DNA sequence: TGTGCCAGCGCAGGTCTCAACTCACCCCTCCACTTT. The chain combines TRBV7-3 with TRBJ1-6; D is unresolved. CDR3 size: 12 residues. V gave up 8 bases and J gave up 10 bases, with 12 bases separating them. Germline CDR1 and CDR2: SGHTA and FQGTGA. The whole variable domain, filled in from reference TRBV7-3 and TRBJ1-6, reads GAGVSQTPSNKVTEKGKYVELRCDPISGHTALYWYRQSLGQGPEFLIYFQGTGAADDSGLPNDRFFAVRPEGSVSTLKIQRTERGDSAVYLCASAGLNSPLHFGNGTRLTVT.